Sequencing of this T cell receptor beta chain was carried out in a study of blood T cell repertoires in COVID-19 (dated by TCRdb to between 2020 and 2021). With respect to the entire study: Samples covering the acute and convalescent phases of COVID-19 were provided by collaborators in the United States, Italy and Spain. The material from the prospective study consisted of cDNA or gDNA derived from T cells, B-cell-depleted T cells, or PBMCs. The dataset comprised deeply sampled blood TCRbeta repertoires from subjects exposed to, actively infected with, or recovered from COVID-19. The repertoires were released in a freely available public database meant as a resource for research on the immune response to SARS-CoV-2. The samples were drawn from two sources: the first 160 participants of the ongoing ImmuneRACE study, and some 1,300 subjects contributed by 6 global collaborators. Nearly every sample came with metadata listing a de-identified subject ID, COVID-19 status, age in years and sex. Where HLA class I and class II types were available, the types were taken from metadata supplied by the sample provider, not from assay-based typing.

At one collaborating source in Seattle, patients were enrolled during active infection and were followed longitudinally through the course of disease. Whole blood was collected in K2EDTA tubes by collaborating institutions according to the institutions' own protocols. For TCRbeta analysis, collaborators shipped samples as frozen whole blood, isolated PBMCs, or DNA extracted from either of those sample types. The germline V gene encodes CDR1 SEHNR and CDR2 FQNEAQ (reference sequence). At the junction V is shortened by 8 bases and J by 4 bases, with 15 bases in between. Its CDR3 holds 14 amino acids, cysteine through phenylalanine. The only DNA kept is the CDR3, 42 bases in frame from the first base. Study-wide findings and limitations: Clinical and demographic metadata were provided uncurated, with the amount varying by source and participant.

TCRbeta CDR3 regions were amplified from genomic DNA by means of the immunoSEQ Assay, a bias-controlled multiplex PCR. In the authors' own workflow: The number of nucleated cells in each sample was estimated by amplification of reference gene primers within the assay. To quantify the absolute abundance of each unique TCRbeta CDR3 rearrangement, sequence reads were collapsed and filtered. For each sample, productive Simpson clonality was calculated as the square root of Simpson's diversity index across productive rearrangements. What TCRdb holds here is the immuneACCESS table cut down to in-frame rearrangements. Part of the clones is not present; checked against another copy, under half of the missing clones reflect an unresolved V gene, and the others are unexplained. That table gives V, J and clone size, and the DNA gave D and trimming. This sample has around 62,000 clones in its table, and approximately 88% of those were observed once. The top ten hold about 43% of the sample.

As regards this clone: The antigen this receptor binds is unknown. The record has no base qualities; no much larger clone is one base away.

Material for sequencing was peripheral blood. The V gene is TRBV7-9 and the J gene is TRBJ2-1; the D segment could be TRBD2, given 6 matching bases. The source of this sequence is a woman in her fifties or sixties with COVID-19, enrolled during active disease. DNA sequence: TGTGCCAGCTCAAAGCGGGCCCAATACAATGAGCAGTTCTTC. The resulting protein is CASSKRAQYNEQFF.